This T cell receptor beta chain was sequenced during a study of tissue T cells after allogeneic stem cell transplantation. Study observations and caveats: Only a limited share of tissue TCRs appeared in blood or spleen. Within patients, tissue anatomy strongly shaped TCR repertoire composition.

Survey-depth TCRbeta CDR3 sequencing reported V/J genes and productive frequencies. Profiled with immunoSEQ multiplex PCR; TCRdb holds only in-frame clones, not every one. The sample holds approximately 7,800 clones, 45% to 50% seen once. Time point meaning: mouse harvest day 7 after allogeneic transplant. The graft held 10^6 splenic CD5+ T cells and 10^7 T-cell-depleted bone marrow cells. B6 (H2b) cells into BALB/c (H2d) mice; tissues taken at day 7 or 14. Concerning this clone itself: Its antigen is currently unknown. Gene labels here are mouse ones. The CDR3 end lies 1 residue beyond the end of the read and is filled in from the germline J gene.

The CDR3 spans 15 residues. Germline CDR1 KGHPV, CDR2 FQNQEV (reference sequence). V was trimmed by 2 bases and J by 0 bases, leaving 8 bases between them. The receptor comes from a female BALB/c mouse given C57BL/6 T cells with graft-versus-host disease after an allogeneic hematopoietic cell transplant. Sequenced input: gut tissue. The gene calls are TRBV26 and TRBJ1-3, with D unclear. The CDR3 is CASSLRPPSGNTLYF. CDR3 DNA (partial): TGTGCCAGCAGTCTGCGGCCCCCTTCTGGAAATACGCTCTAT.